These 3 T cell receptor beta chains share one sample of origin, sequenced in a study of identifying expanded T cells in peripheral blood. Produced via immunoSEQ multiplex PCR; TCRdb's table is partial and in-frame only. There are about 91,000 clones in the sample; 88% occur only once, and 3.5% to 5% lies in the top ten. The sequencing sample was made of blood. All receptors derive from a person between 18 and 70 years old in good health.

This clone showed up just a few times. CDR3 loop: CASSDQGGGGTDTQYF. The CDR3 nucleotides read TGTGCCAGCAGTGACCAGGGGGGGGGCGGAACAGATACGCAGTATTTT. V usage is TRBV6-4 and J usage is TRBJ2-3, with D perhaps matching TRBD1 or TRBD2 (7 bases each). CDR3 size: 16 residues. Germline V gene lookup returns CDR1 MRHNA and CDR2 SNTAGT. V lost 2 bases, J lost 3 bases, and 15 bases lay in between.

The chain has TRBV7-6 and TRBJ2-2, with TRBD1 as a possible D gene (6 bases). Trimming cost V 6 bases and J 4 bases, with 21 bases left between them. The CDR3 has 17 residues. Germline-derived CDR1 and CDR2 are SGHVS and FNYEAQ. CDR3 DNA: TGTGCCAGCAGTCTAGTATGGGACACCACGGGCACCGGGGAGCTGTTTTTT. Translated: CASSLVWDTTGTGELFF.

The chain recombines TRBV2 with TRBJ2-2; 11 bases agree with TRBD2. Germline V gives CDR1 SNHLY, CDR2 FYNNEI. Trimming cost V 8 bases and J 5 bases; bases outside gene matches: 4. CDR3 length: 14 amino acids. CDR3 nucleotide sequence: TGTGCCAGCTACACTAGCGGGAGAACCGGGGAGCTGTTTTTT. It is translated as CASYTSGRTGELFF.